This T cell receptor (beta chain) was captured by sequencing in a study of vaccination and CD4 T cells after COVID-19 (dated by TCRdb to 2022 to 2024). Regarding the complete study: The convalescent cohort comprised six males and four females, including two Hispanic individuals, seven Caucasians, two Asians and one multiracial person. In 10 COVID-19 convalescent patients and 4 infection-naive healthy vaccine recipients, the spike-specific CD4+ TCR repertoire before mRNA vaccination was compared with the repertoire after mRNA vaccination. Culture stimuli were overlapping spike peptide pools from SARS-CoV-2 and from the common cold coronaviruses HCoV-NL63, HCoV-OC43 and HCoV-229E. Memory CD4+ T cell crossreactivity between SARS-CoV-2 and common cold coronavirus spike proteins was assessed at the TCR clonotype level in an earlier paper using these donors. Participants received two doses of either the Pfizer-BioNTech BNT162b2 vaccine (n=8) or the Moderna mRNA-1273 vaccine (n=2). Post-COVID blood samples from convalescent patients were collected a median of roughly 100 days after diagnosis, with a range of roughly 30 to 170 days. Post-vaccine blood samples were obtained a median of about 70 days after the second vaccine dose, with a range of roughly 12 to 250 days. In control cultures, a CEFX viral epitope pool was used as positive control, an HIV-1 Nef peptide pool was used as negative control, or no peptide was added.

The CDR3 goes from the cysteine to the phenylalanine over 15 residues. Only the CDR3 DNA is retained, 45 bases long and in frame from the first base. Taken from the germline V gene, the CDR1 and CDR2 loops are SGHTA and FQGNSA. Compared with germline, V lacks 6 bases and J lacks 5 bases; bases without a gene match: 10. Reading the label with the study, this specimen's treatment or condition is: roughly 11-day PBMC culture with coronavirus spike peptide pools or control peptides (ViraFEST assay). CD4+ T cells from unexposed donors were collected before the COVID-19 pandemic (2011-2018). The ViraFEST assay was used in the study, in which antigen-specific T cells were expanded with peptide pools and expanded clonotypes were subsequently identified by TCR sequencing. Each well held 2 million to 2.5 million PBMCs cultured with approximately 10 ug/ml peptide pools in IMDM containing roughly 5% human AB serum and around 10 IU/ml IL-2. On days 3 and 7, half of the culture medium was replaced with fresh IL-2-containing medium. CD4+ T cells were isolated after around 11 days of culture through negative selection using the EasySep CD4+ T cell isolation kit. Unexposed donor CD4+ T cells were tested for reactivity to SARS-CoV-2 S and N and four common cold coronavirus spike pools, as cell number allowed. Ficoll-Paque Plus gradient centrifugation was used to isolate PBMCs from whole blood, and the isolated PBMCs were then either used fresh or cryopreserved at -140C. Triplicate wells were generally used for each culture condition. The leukapheresis product used for the unexposed donors was purchased from a commercial source.

This clonotype appeared a few times. It lacks a known antigen. Per-base qualities were not stored, and no clone one base away is much larger. Broader findings and caveats from the paper: In convalescent patients, a median around 85% of post-vaccine SARS-CoV-2-reactive clones were detected only after vaccination, and vaccine-specific priming was suggested by this finding. The study included relatively few convalescent patients and did not analyze early timepoints after natural infection. Nearly all vaccine-specific clones in convalescent patients (304 of 307) were mono-reactive for SARS-CoV-2 spike rather than cross-reactive with common cold coronaviruses. An increase in the median number of SARS-CoV-2-reactive clonotypes from approximately 23 after infection to 35 to 40 after vaccination was observed, but the change was not found to be significant.

Library prep was done by PCR. TCR sequencing of DNA from cultured CD4+ T cells used the Oncomine TCR Beta short-read assay at the Johns Hopkins FTIC core. The QIAamp micro DNA kit was used to extract genomic DNA from the cultured CD4+ T cells. Oncomine TCR Beta libraries from cultured CD4+ T cells were pooled using unique dual indexes and sequenced on an Illumina iSeq 100. The source study handled its data this way. Non-productive sequences were filtered out, and CDR3s that did not start with C, did not end with F or W, or were shorter than 7 amino acids were discarded. The MANAFEST web application identified antigen-specific clonotypes by comparing peptide-stimulated wells against reference wells and other culture wells. To be called positive, a clone needed an FDR below 0.05, an odds ratio above 5, and a productive frequency above 0.1% in at least two of three replicate wells. A clonotype was classed as cross-reactive if the clonotype showed significant expansion both in SARS-CoV-2 spike wells and in at least one common cold coronavirus spike condition. Similarity between CDR3 sequences was evaluated in R version 3.6.1 using Levenshtein distances (stringdist) and unrooted phylogenetic trees (ape). TCRdb itself trimmed the public reads at Q25 with fastp, ran MiXCR and retained productive beta chains. One record per CDR3 amino acid sequence lists the most common genes and DNA. TCRdb assigned the V and J calls; the authors' analysis was not used. This sample comprises 7,500 to 9,000 distinct CDR3 sequences, about 50% of them detected only once. The ten largest clones represent roughly 11% of the sample.

The rearrangement combines TRBV7-2 with TRBJ2-5, and TRBD1 matches 9 of the central bases. The source of this sequence is a human donor in good health. The sample comprised CD4+ T cells from blood, cultured in vitro. The DNA reads TGTGCCAGCAGTTCTACAGGGGGCCGGGGGGAGACCCAGTACTTC. It specifies CASSSTGGRGETQYF.